This TCR beta chain was sequenced during a study of T-cell memory formation after mild COVID-19. CDR3 length: 15 amino acids. Trimming took off 3 bases at V and 8 bases at J, with 16 bases between the two ends. Germline V gives CDR1 KGHSH, CDR2 LQKENI. TCRdb independently ran MiXCR on the 5' RACE reads; one entry per CDR3 protein. The repertoire consists of 300,000 to 400,000 distinct CDR3 sequences, with roughly 15% occurring once and the leading ten covering 20% to 25%. The sequencing sample was made of PBMCs or a T cell subset sorted from them (not recorded which). The sequence came from a young man who had mild COVID-19 (a few samples of this study predate the infection). Cell type and time point are not known. This sequence joins TRBV18 and TRBJ1-4; D is possibly TRBD1 (5 bases). The chain's CDR3 is CASSPGTWGIEKLFF. The CDR3 nucleotides are TGTGCCAGCTCACCCGGGACCTGGGGAATCGAAAAACTGTTTTTT.